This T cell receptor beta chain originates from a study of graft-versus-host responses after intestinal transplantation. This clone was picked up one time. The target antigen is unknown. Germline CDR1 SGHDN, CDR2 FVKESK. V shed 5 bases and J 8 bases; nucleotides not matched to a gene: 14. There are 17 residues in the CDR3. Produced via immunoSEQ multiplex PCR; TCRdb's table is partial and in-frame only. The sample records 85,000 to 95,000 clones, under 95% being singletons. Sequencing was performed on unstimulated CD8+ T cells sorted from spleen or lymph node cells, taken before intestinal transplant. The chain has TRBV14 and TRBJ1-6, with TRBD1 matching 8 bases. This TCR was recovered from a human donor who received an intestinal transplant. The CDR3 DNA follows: TGTGCCAGCAGCTCCCCTTTTATGACAGGGGATGATTCACCCCTCCACTTT. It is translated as CASSSPFMTGDDSPLHF.